These T cell receptor beta chains were read from a single sample in a study of T cells in Graves' hyperthyroidism and ophthalmopathy. TCRdb passed the multiplex PCR reads through MiXCR, listing each CDR3 protein once. Of about 300,000 distinct CDR3 sequences detected, roughly 15% appear once; the ten largest clones hold roughly 8.5%. Input material: blood. These receptors all stem from a woman aged 25 to 45 with Graves' hyperthyroidism that later progressed to Graves' ophthalmopathy. Both conserved end residues are part of each CDR3. Fields, in order: clone size, J gene, D gene, V gene, CDR3 length, CDR3 protein, CDR3 DNA. A D gene is named only where the DNA matches it firmly. Size tells how often a clone was seen (once, few, many) or the class of an expanded clone, and some rows leave it out.

clone size: NA
J gene: TRBJ2-2
D gene: NA
V gene: TRBV5-1
CDR3 length: 13
CDR3 protein: CASSGRGSGELFF
CDR3 DNA: TGCGCCAGCAGCGGCCGGGGTTCCGGGGAGCTGTTTTTT

clone size: many
J gene: TRBJ2-5
D gene: NA
V gene: TRBV20-1
CDR3 length: 14
CDR3 protein: CSARDGVGTETQYF
CDR3 DNA: TGCAGTGCTAGAGATGGAGTCGGGACGGAGACCCAGTACTTC

clone size: many
J gene: TRBJ1-5
D gene: TRBD1
V gene: TRBV3-1
CDR3 length: 15
CDR3 protein: CASSHGGTGNQPQHF
CDR3 DNA: TGTGCCAGCAGCCATGGCGGGACAGGGAACCAGCCCCAGCATTTT

clone size: NA
J gene: TRBJ1-1
D gene: NA
V gene: TRBV5-4
CDR3 length: 14
CDR3 protein: CASSFDGGLTEAFF
CDR3 DNA: TGTGCCAGCAGCTTCGATGGGGGGTTAACTGAAGCTTTCTTT

clone size: many
J gene: TRBJ2-1
D gene: NA
V gene: TRBV20-1
CDR3 length: 10
CDR3 protein: CSAQDNEQFF
CDR3 DNA: TGCAGTGCCCAGGACAATGAGCAGTTCTTC

clone size: few
J gene: TRBJ2-3
D gene: NA
V gene: TRBV7-6
CDR3 length: 13
CDR3 protein: CASSSGHTDTQYF
CDR3 DNA: TGTGCCAGCAGTTCGGGACATACAGATACGCAGTATTTT

clone size: NA
J gene: TRBJ1-5
D gene: NA
V gene: TRBV19
CDR3 length: 13
CDR3 protein: CASSWGANQPQHF
CDR3 DNA: TGTGCCAGTAGTTGGGGGGCTAACCAGCCCCAGCATTTT

clone size: many
J gene: TRBJ2-4
D gene: NA
V gene: TRBV27
CDR3 length: 15
CDR3 protein: CASSSHVEAKNIQYF
CDR3 DNA: TGTGCCAGCAGTAGTCATGTAGAAGCCAAAAACATTCAGTACTTC

clone size: many
J gene: TRBJ2-2
D gene: TRBD2
V gene: TRBV9
CDR3 length: 16
CDR3 protein: CASSTLTSGRKGELFF
CDR3 DNA: TGTGCCAGCAGCACACTGACTAGCGGGAGGAAGGGGGAGCTGTTTTTT

clone size: many
J gene: TRBJ2-3
D gene: NA
V gene: TRBV12-3/TRBV12-4
CDR3 length: 11
CDR3 protein: CASSLEDTQYF
CDR3 DNA: TGTGCCAGCAGTTTGGAGGATACGCAGTATTTT

clone size: NA
J gene: TRBJ2-1
D gene: NA
V gene: TRBV20-1
CDR3 length: 15
CDR3 protein: CSARDPRDSYNEQFF
CDR3 DNA: TGCAGTGCTAGAGATCCGCGGGACTCCTACAATGAGCAGTTCTTC

clone size: many
J gene: TRBJ2-1
D gene: NA
V gene: TRBV18
CDR3 length: 13
CDR3 protein: CASSPGDYNEQFF
CDR3 DNA: TGTGCCAGCTCACCGGGGGATTACAATGAGCAGTTCTTC

clone size: many
J gene: TRBJ1-6
D gene: TRBD1
V gene: TRBV27
CDR3 length: 14
CDR3 protein: CASSYTGDNSPLHF
CDR3 DNA: TGTGCCAGCAGTTACACAGGGGATAATTCACCCCTCCACTTT

clone size: many
J gene: TRBJ2-1
D gene: TRBD2
V gene: TRBV5-5
CDR3 length: 15
CDR3 protein: CASSFGLAGDDEQFF
CDR3 DNA: TGTGCCAGCAGCTTTGGACTAGCGGGAGATGATGAGCAGTTCTTC

clone size: many
J gene: TRBJ2-7
D gene: TRBD1
V gene: TRBV5-1
CDR3 length: 14
CDR3 protein: CASSPGQGYNEQYF
CDR3 DNA: TGCGCCAGCAGCCCTGGACAGGGGTACAATGAGCAGTACTTC

clone size: many
J gene: TRBJ2-3
D gene: TRBD2
V gene: TRBV6-2/TRBV6-3
CDR3 length: 17
CDR3 protein: CASSENSGRPRTDTQYF
CDR3 DNA: TGTGCCAGCAGTGAAAATAGCGGGAGGCCTCGCACAGATACGCAGTATTTT

clone size: many
J gene: TRBJ1-1
D gene: TRBD1
V gene: TRBV7-2
CDR3 length: 18
CDR3 protein: CASSLEGGQGAPNTEAFF
CDR3 DNA: TGTGCCAGCAGCTTAGAAGGGGGACAGGGGGCGCCGAACACTGAAGCTTTCTTT

clone size: NA
J gene: TRBJ2-3
D gene: TRBD1
V gene: TRBV6-5
CDR3 length: 17
CDR3 protein: CASSYDLRDRGTDTQYF
CDR3 DNA: TGTGCCAGCAGTTACGACCTCCGGGACAGGGGGACAGATACGCAGTATTTT

clone size: NA
J gene: TRBJ2-7
D gene: NA
V gene: TRBV15
CDR3 length: 14
CDR3 protein: CATSRGGGEYEQYF
CDR3 DNA: TGTGCCACCAGCAGAGGTGGGGGAGAGTACGAGCAGTACTTC

clone size: few
J gene: TRBJ1-5
D gene: TRBD1
V gene: TRBV19
CDR3 length: 17
CDR3 protein: CASSIYPTGEHNQPQHF
CDR3 DNA: TGTGCCAGTAGTATATACCCGACAGGGGAACACAATCAGCCCCAGCATTTT

clone size: few
J gene: TRBJ2-5
D gene: TRBD1
V gene: TRBV19
CDR3 length: 14
CDR3 protein: CASSIDPGGETQYF
CDR3 DNA: TGTGCCAGTAGTATAGATCCAGGGGGTGAGACCCAGTACTTC

clone size: NA
J gene: TRBJ1-1
D gene: NA
V gene: TRBV7-8
CDR3 length: 17
CDR3 protein: CASSLHRVAGMNTEAFF
CDR3 DNA: TGTGCCAGCAGCTTGCATAGGGTCGCTGGGATGAACACTGAAGCTTTCTTT

clone size: many
J gene: TRBJ2-2
D gene: TRBD1
V gene: TRBV12-3/TRBV12-4
CDR3 length: 16
CDR3 protein: CASSLRQGAGTGELFF
CDR3 DNA: TGTGCCAGCAGTTTACGACAGGGGGCTGGCACCGGGGAGCTGTTTTTT

clone size: few
J gene: TRBJ2-7
D gene: TRBD1
V gene: TRBV7-8
CDR3 length: 13
CDR3 protein: CASSPRTGFEQYF
CDR3 DNA: TGTGCCAGCAGCCCTCGGACAGGGTTTGAGCAGTACTTC